This T cell receptor beta chain was documented in a study of OX40 agonist ivuxolimab in advanced cancers. Broader study findings: On average, a greater number of expanded clones characterised CD8+ T cells relative to CD4+.

Only one count was recorded for this clone. No antigen is known for it. Repertoires were generated with immunoSEQ multiplex PCR, while TCRdb's copy carries only in-frame clones and drops some. The sample yields under 85,000 clones, roughly 84% seen once. This material consisted of CD4+ or CD8+ T cells sorted from blood, taken in a trial of the OX40 agonist ivuxolimab. The receptor's source is an adult with an advanced solid tumor such as melanoma, head and neck, liver or kidney cancer.

CDR3 protein: CASRSGFSRAFF. DNA of the CDR3: TGTGCCAGCAGGTCGGGATTCTCAAGAGCTTTCTTT. This chain uses TRBV11-2 with TRBJ1-1; unclear D gene. The CDR3 runs 12 residues. V was pared by 6 bases and J by 10 bases, with 15 bases between. Per germline, CDR1 SGHAT and CDR2 FQNNGV.